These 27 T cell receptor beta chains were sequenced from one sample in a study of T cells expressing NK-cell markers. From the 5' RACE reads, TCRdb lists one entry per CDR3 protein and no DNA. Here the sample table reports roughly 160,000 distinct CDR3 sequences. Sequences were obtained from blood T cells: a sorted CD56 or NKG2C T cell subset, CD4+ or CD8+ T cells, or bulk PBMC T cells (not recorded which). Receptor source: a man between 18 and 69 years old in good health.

CDR3 sequence reads: CATRGTDEAFF. V is TRBV19 and J is TRBJ1-1; TCRdb selects TRBD1, and the lack of DNA leaves this call unchecked. Per germline, CDR1 LNHDA and CDR2 SQIVND (reference sequence). CDR3 length: 11 residues.

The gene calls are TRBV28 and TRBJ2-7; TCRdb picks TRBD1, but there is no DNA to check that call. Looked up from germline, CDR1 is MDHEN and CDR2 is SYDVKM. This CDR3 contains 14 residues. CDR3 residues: CASSLWGRSYEQYF.

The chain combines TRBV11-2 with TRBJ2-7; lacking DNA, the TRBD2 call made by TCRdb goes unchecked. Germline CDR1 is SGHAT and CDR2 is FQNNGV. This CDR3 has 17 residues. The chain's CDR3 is CASSPWTSGGAGYEQYF.

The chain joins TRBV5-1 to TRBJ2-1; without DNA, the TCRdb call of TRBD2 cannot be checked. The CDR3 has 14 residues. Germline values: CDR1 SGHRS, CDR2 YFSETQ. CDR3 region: CASSSLPTADEQFF.

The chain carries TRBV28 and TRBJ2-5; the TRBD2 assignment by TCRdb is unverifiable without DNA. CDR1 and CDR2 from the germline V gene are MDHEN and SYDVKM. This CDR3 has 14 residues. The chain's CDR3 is CASSLPSNIETQYF.

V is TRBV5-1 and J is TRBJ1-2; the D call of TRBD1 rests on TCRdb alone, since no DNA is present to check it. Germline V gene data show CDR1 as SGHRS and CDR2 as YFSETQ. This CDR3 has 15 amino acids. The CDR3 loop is CASSRTQGTLDGYTF.

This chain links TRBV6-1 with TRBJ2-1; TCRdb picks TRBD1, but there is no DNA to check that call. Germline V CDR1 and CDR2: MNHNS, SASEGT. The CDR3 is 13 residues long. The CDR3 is CATKQGAHNEQFF.

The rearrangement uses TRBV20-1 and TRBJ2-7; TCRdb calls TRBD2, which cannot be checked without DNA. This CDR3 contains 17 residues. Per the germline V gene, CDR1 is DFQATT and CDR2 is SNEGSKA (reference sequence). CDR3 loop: CSARDFSSAGKPYEQYF.

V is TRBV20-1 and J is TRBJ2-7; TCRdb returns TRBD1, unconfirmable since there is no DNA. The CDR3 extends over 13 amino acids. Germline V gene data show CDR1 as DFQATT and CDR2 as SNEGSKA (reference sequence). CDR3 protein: CSAQGYNRYEQYF.

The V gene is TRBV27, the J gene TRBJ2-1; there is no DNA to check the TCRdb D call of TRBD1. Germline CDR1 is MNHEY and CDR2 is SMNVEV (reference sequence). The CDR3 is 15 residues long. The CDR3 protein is CASSPRGGFYNEQFF.

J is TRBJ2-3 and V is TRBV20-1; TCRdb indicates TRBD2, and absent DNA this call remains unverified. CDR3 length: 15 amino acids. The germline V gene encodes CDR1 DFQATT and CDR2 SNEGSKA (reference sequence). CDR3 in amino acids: CSARDQRGDLDTQYF.

CDR3 amino acids: CASSQGLGAENIQYF. The rearrangement links TRBV4-1 to TRBJ2-4. This CDR3 is 15 amino acids long. Germline assignment: CDR1 MGHRA and CDR2 YSYEKL.

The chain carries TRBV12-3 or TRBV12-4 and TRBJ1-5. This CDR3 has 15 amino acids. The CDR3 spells CASSLKVGSNQPQHF.

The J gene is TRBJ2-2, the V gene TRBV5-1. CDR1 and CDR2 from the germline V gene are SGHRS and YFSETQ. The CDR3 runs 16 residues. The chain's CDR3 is CASSLVAAQNTGELFF.

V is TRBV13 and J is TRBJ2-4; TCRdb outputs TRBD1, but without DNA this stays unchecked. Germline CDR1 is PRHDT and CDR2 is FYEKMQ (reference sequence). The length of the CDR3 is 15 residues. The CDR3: CASSLAWERENIQYF.

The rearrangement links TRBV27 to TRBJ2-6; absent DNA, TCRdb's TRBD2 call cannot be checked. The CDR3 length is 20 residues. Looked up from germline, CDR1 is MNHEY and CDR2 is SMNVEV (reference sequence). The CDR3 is CASSLSPNPGLNYGANVLTF.

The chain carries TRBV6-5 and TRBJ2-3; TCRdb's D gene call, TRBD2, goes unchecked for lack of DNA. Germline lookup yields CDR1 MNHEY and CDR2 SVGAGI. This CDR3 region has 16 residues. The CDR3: CASSLRASGGVDTQYF.

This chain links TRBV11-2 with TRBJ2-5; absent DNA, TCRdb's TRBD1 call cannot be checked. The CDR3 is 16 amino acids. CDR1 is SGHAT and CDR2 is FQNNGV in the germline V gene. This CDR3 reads CASSPGRGPTQETQYF.

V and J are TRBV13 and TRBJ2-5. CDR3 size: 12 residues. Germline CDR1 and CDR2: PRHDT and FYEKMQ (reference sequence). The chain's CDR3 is CASRVAGETQYF.

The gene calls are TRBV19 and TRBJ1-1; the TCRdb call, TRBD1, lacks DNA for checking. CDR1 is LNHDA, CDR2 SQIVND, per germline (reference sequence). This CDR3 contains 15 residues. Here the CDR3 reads CASSPGSGGSTEAFF.

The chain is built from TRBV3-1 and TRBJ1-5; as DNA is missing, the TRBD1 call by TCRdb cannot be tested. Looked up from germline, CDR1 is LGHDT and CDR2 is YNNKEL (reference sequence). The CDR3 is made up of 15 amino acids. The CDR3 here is CASSSGQHSNQPQHF.

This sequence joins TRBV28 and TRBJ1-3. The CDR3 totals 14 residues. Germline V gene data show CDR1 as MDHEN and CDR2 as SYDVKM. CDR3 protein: CASSLSVSSSTIYF.

This CDR3 is CASSSNRDTNSPLHF. The chain uses TRBV13 and TRBJ1-6; TCRdb indicates TRBD1, and absent DNA this call remains unverified. Germline assignment: CDR1 PRHDT and CDR2 FYEKMQ (reference sequence). The CDR3 sequence is 15 residues long.

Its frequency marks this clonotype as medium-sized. The CDR3 protein is CASSLSGTFLYEQYF. The V call is TRBV7-9, the J call TRBJ2-7. The length of the CDR3 is 15 residues. Germline assignment: CDR1 SEHNR and CDR2 FQNEAQ (reference sequence).

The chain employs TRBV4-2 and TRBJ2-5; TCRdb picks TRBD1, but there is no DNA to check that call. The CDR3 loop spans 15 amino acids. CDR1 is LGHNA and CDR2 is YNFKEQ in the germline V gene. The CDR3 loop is CASSQGTGGWETQYF.

This CDR3 reads CASSFTGEGETQYF. The V and J genes are TRBV6-5 and TRBJ2-5; the TCRdb call, TRBD1, lacks DNA for checking. Looked up from germline, CDR1 is MNHEY and CDR2 is SVGAGI. This CDR3 region has 14 residues.

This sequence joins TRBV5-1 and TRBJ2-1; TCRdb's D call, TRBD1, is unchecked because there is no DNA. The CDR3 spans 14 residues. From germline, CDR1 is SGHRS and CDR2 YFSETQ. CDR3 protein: CASTWTGEFDEQFF. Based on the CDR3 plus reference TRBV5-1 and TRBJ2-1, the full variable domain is KAGVTQTPRYLIKTRGQQVTLSCSPISGHRSVSWYQQTPGQGLQFLFEYFSETQRNKGNFPGRFSGRQFSNSRSEMNVSTLELGDSALYLCASTWTGEFDEQFFGPGTRLTVL.